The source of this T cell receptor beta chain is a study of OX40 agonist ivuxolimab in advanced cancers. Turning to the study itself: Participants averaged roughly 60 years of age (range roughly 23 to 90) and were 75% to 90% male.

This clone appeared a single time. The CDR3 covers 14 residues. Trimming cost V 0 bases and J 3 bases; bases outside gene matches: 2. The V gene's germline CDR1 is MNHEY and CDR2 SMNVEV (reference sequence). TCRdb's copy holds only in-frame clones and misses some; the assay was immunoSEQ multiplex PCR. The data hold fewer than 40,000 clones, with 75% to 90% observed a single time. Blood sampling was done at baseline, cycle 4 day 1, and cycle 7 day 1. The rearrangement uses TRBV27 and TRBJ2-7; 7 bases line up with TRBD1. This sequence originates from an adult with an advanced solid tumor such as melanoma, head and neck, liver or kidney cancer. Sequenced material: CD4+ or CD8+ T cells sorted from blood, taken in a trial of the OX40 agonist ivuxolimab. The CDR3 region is CASSLSGQIYEQYF. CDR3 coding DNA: TGTGCCAGCAGTTTATCGGGACAGATCTACGAGCAGTACTTC.